Listed here are 7 T cell receptor beta chains from one sample, sequenced in a study of radiotherapy plus CTLA-4 blockade in lung cancer. Repertoires were generated with immunoSEQ multiplex PCR, while TCRdb's copy carries only in-frame clones and drops some. This table holds roughly 62,000 clones, approximately 79% found once. Sequences were derived from peripheral blood, sampled from a patient treated with radiotherapy plus ipilimumab. Receptors originate from a human donor with non-small cell lung cancer who had a complete response to radiotherapy plus ipilimumab.

This clone was recorded only once. This chain joins TRBV5-1 and TRBJ2-3; 7 bases line up with TRBD2. This CDR3 has 17 residues. With 3 bases clipped from V and 7 bases from J, the junction kept 17 bases outside the gene matches. Germline V CDR1 and CDR2: SGHRS, YFSETQ. As DNA, the CDR3 is TGCGCCAGCAGCTCCAAACCGACTAGCTATGTAGAAAATACGCAGTATTTT. Its protein is CASSSKPTSYVENTQYF.

The chain combines TRBV18 with TRBJ2-7; weak D call: TRBD1 (5 bases). Germline CDR1 and CDR2: KGHSH and LQKENI. V gave up 3 bases and J gave up 4 bases, with 7 bases separating them. The CDR3 has 12 amino acids. The CDR3 region is CASSPNRYEQYF. The CDR3 bases are TGTGCCAGCTCACCTAACAGGTACGAGCAGTACTTC. The full variable domain, rest sourced from reference TRBV18 and TRBJ2-7, is NAGVMQNPRHLVRRRGQEARLRCSPMKGHSHVYWYRQLPEEGLKFMVYLQKENIIDESGMPKERFSAEFPKEGPSILRIQQVVRGDSAAYFCASSPNRYEQYFGPGTRLTVT.

This sequence joins TRBV6-5 and TRBJ2-7; D possibly corresponds to TRBD2 (6 bases). The CDR3 loop spans 14 amino acids. The germline CDR1 and CDR2 sequences are MNHEY and SVGAGI. Trimming took off 5 bases at V and 3 bases at J, with 14 bases between the two ends. The CDR3 loop is CASSLSGLYYEQYF. The CDR3 DNA is TGTGCCAGCAGTCTCTCGGGACTGTACTACGAGCAGTACTTC.

As for this clone: This CDR3 is also generated by other DNA sequences in the sample. J is TRBJ2-5 and V is TRBV4-2; TRBD2 aligns across 7 bases. Germline values: CDR1 LGHNA, CDR2 YNFKEQ. The CDR3 has 14 amino acids. Germline trimming cut 4 bases from V and 0 bases from J; bases unmatched to any gene: 2. In nucleotides, the CDR3 is TGTGCCAGCAGCCGTACTAGCGACCAAGAGACCCAGTACTTC. The encoded protein is CASSRTSDQETQYF.

As to this clone: Within the sample, other DNA sequences also encode this same CDR3. The chain combines TRBV29-1 with TRBJ2-1; 9 bases map to TRBD2. V lost 4 bases, J lost 10 bases, and 11 bases stayed unmatched. CDR3 size: 14 residues. Per germline, CDR1 SQVTM and CDR2 ANQGSEA. The CDR3 DNA sequence: TGCAGCGTTGTGGGGCGGGGGGGCTCACGAGAGCAGTTCTTC. It is translated as CSVVGRGGSREQFF.

The chain couples TRBV2 to TRBJ2-4; D gene unclear. Deletions cut 3 bases from V and 1 base from J, with 13 bases between. This CDR3 region has 16 residues. Germline assignment: CDR1 SNHLY and CDR2 FYNNEI. The CDR3 region is CASSDRPCLAKNIQYF. In DNA form, the CDR3 reads TGTGCCAGCAGTGACAGGCCGTGTCTCGCCAAAAACATTCAGTACTTC.

The V and J genes are TRBV7-8 and TRBJ1-2; D call uncertain. Deletions cut 5 bases from V and 2 bases from J, with 9 bases between. This CDR3 contains 13 residues. Germline assignment: CDR1 SGHVS and CDR2 FQNEAQ. CDR3 DNA sequence: TGTGCCAGCAGCCCGGCAGGCAACTATGGCTACACCTTC. The encoded protein is CASSPAGNYGYTF.